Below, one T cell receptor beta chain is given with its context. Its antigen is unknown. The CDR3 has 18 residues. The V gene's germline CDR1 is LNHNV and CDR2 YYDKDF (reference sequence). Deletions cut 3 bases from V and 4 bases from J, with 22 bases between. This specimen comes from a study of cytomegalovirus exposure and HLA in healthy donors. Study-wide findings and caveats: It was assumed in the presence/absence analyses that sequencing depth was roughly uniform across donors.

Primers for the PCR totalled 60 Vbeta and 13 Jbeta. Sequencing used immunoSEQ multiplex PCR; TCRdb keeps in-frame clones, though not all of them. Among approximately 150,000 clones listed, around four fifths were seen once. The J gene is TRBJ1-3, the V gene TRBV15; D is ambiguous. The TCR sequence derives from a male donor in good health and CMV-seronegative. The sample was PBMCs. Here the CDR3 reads CATSRELSSPRFGNTIYF. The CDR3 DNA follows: TGTGCCACCAGCAGGGAGTTATCCTCGCCTCGTTTCGGAAACACCATATATTTT. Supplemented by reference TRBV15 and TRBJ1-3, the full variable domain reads DAMVIQNPRYQVTQFGKPVTLSCSQTLNHNVMYWYQQKSSQAPKLLFHYYDKDFNNEADTPDNFQSRRPNTSFCFLDIRSPGLGDTAMYLCATSRELSSPRFGNTIYFGEGSWLTVV.